What follows is one T cell receptor beta chain and its context. The antigen is unknown. This CDR3 contains 13 residues. The V and J ends lost 3 bases and 7 bases respectively, with 10 bases between them. Germline values: CDR1 MNHEY, CDR2 SVGAGI. TCRdb redid the calling of the 5' RACE reads with MiXCR, one entry per CDR3 protein. The repertoire includes 150,000 to 200,000 distinct CDR3 sequences, roughly 30% of them detected once, and more than 10% sits in the top ten. The sample comes from a study of T-cell memory formation after mild COVID-19. Study results and caveats: Cross-reactive memory apparently joined, as some responding clones appeared in pre-infection memory.

The sequence was collected from an adult woman who had mild COVID-19 (a few samples of this study predate the infection). Cell type and time point are not known. The sequencing input was PBMCs or a T cell subset sorted from them (not recorded which). The chain has TRBV6-5 and TRBJ1-5; D ambiguous. CDR3 loop: CASSYTRVQPQHF. The CDR3 bases are TGTGCCAGCAGTTATACGAGGGTCCAGCCCCAGCATTTT.